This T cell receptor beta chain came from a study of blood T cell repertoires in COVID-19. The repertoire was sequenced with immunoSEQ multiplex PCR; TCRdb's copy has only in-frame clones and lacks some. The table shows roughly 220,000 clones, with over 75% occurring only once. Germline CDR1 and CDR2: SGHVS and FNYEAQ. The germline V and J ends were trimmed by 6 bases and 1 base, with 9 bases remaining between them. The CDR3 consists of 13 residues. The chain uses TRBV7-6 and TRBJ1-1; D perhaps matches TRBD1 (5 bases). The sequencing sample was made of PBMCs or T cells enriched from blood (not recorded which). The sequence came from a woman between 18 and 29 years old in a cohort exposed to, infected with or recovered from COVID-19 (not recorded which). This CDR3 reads CASSSQGNTEAFF. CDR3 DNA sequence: TGTGCCAGCAGTTCCCAGGGGAACACTGAAGCTTTCTTT.